This T cell receptor beta chain was identified during a study of radiation and T cells in renal cell carcinoma. Concerning this clone: The antigen is unknown.

Findings of the study overall: Top tumor clonotypes rose in blood 2 weeks post-radiation, then contracted. Pretreatment tumor biopsies were lacking, so baseline clonotypes are unknown.

Time point noted: blood 2 weeks post-SBRT. Treatment: 15 Gy SBRT to primary tumor, nephrectomy 4 weeks later. Libraries were prepared by immunoSEQ multiplex PCR; TCRdb keeps only in-frame clonotypes and omits some of them. This sample yields more than 150,000 clones, of which roughly 86% are seen a single time; 10% to 15% belongs to the top ten. Trimming stripped 8 bases from V and 3 bases from J, with 10 bases between. The V gene's germline CDR1 is SGHRS and CDR2 YFSETQ. The CDR3 runs to 12 residues. This chain links TRBV5-1 with TRBJ2-3; no firm D call. This clonotype was obtained from a woman in her 50s with renal cell carcinoma. The sequences come from blood, collected from a patient whose treatment included radiotherapy and nephrectomy. The CDR3 protein is CASQEGTDTQYF. The CDR3 DNA reads as TGCGCCAGTCAAGAAGGGACAGATACGCAGTATTTT.